The 25 T cell receptor beta chains below all came from one sample that was sequenced in a study of regulatory T cells in long-lasting Graves disease. Time point meaning: newly diagnosed GD, antithyroid drugs for less than 3 months. With RNA extracted from PBMCs as input, the TCR library was made. iRepertoire HTBI primers and Arm-PCR of CDR3 regions built TCR beta libraries. TCRdb itself ran the multiplex PCR reads through MiXCR, one entry per CDR3 protein. The table lists 400,000 to 500,000 distinct CDR3 sequences, less than 20% of them singletons. The sample was also reused in another study, on T cells in Graves' hyperthyroidism and ophthalmopathy.

The sequencing here drew on peripheral blood mononuclear cells (PBMCs), taken at new diagnosis, from a patient treated with antithyroid drugs. These receptors all come from a young woman with Graves disease.

The V gene is TRBV19, the J gene TRBJ1-5, with unresolved D. V was trimmed by 3 bases and J by 6 bases, leaving 15 bases between them. This CDR3 spans 15 amino acids. From germline, CDR1 is LNHDA and CDR2 SQIVND (reference sequence). The CDR3 here is CASSMTSTVSQPQHF. In nucleotides, the CDR3 is TGTGCCAGTAGTATGACAAGTACTGTGAGTCAGCCCCAGCATTTT.

This clonotype was observed at least ten times. The chain has TRBV5-1 and TRBJ2-7; the match to TRBD2 covers 11 bases. This CDR3 has 16 amino acids. J was trimmed by 7 bases and V by 3 bases; bases with no gene match: 12. Germline V gene lookup returns CDR1 SGHRS and CDR2 YFSETQ. CDR3 nucleotide sequence: TGCGCCAGCAGCTGGACGACTAGCGGGACCTCTGGTGAGCAGTACTTC. Translation: CASSWTTSGTSGEQYF.

This clonotype was recorded a few times. The V and J genes are TRBV7-8 and TRBJ2-7, with 8 nucleotides matching TRBD1. The ends lost 6 bases at V and 5 bases at J; junction bases unmatched: 12. Germline V gives CDR1 SGHVS, CDR2 FQNEAQ. The CDR3 is 15 residues long. CDR3 protein: CASRPGRTGFHEQYF. The DNA of the CDR3 is TGTGCCAGCAGGCCCGGCAGGACAGGGTTCCACGAGCAGTACTTC.

This clonotype was detected many times. The rearrangement joins TRBV12-3 or TRBV12-4 to TRBJ1-5; D might be TRBD1 (5 bases). The ends were cut back, 4 bases at V and 4 bases at J, with 17 bases in the middle. This CDR3 is 16 amino acids long. CDR3 in amino acids: CASSSPGTVVNQPQHF. Written as DNA, the CDR3 is TGTGCCAGCAGTTCCCCCGGGACCGTTGTTAATCAGCCCCAGCATTTT.

Turning to this clonotype: A read error may explain this, as a much larger clone is one base away. The chain recombines TRBV28 with TRBJ2-7; 10 bases line up with TRBD2. The CDR3 consists of 15 residues. Trimming removed 4 bases from V and 3 bases from J; junction bases left unmatched: 6. Germline V gene data show CDR1 as MDHEN and CDR2 as SYDVKM. In DNA form, the CDR3 reads TGTGCCAGCAGTTCTGGGACTAGCGCCATCTACGAGCAGTACTTC. Protein sequence: CASSSGTSAIYEQYF.

This clonotype was observed at least ten times. The chain combines TRBV28 with TRBJ2-7; a weak D match, TRBD2 (6 bases). This CDR3 is 17 amino acids long. Trimming removed 5 bases at V and 0 bases at J, with 20 bases between. Germline lookup yields CDR1 MDHEN and CDR2 SYDVKM. CDR3 nucleotides: TGTGCCAGCAGTACCGGGACCGGAGGGAGGCCCTCCTACGAGCAGTACTTC. Translation gives CASSTGTGGRPSYEQYF.

In this sample, this clonotype turned up once. The CDR3 region is CATRDKKNTGELFF. CDR3 DNA: TGTGCCACCCGGGACAAAAAGAACACCGGGGAGCTGTTTTTT. The chain employs TRBV24-1 and TRBJ2-2, with D possibly TRBD1 on 6 matching bases. CDR1 is KGHDR and CDR2 is SFDVKD in the germline V gene. V lost 9 bases, J lost 1 base, and 11 bases lay in between. The CDR3 is made up of 14 amino acids.

This clonotype was seen a few times. V and J are TRBV9 and TRBJ2-7; TRBD1 matches at 10 bases. The CDR3 is 18 amino acids. Per germline, CDR1 SGDLS and CDR2 YYNGEE. Trimming at V came to 0 bases and at J to 3 bases, leaving 12 bases not matched to a gene. The DNA of the CDR3 is TGTGCCAGCAGCGTAGATGTGACAGGGGGCGGAAGGATCTACGAGCAGTACTTC. Its translation is CASSVDVTGGGRIYEQYF.

In the case of this clonotype: A read error likely explains this, since a far larger clone differs by one base. This chain uses TRBV28 with TRBJ2-7, with D tentatively TRBD1 (7 bases). The CDR3 covers 13 residues. The germline V gene encodes CDR1 MDHEN and CDR2 SYDVKM. CDR3: CATQGGVHGEQYF. In DNA, the CDR3 is TGTGCTACGCAGGGGGGCGTTCATGGTGAGCAGTACTTC.

A few counts support this clonotype. The V gene is TRBV7-8, the J gene TRBJ2-1, with D maybe TRBD2 (5 bases). CDR3 length: 16 residues. Germline assignment: CDR1 SGHVS and CDR2 FQNEAQ. The V and J ends lost 5 bases and 7 bases respectively, with 21 bases between them. CDR3 loop: CASSPPPTGGLNEQFF. CDR3 bases: TGTGCCAGCAGCCCCCCCCCTACTGGAGGTCTGAATGAGCAGTTCTTC.

The sample holds many counts of this clonotype. This chain joins TRBV28 and TRBJ2-5, with D maybe TRBD1 (5 bases). The V and J ends lost 7 bases and 1 base respectively, with 13 bases between them. This CDR3 is 14 amino acids long. Germline V gene data show CDR1 as MDHEN and CDR2 as SYDVKM. The CDR3: CASTDGRVQETQYF. The CDR3 region has the DNA TGTGCCAGCACCGATGGCAGGGTCCAAGAGACCCAGTACTTC.

This clonotype was detected a few times. The V and J genes are TRBV28 and TRBJ1-6; no definite D call. Germline assignment: CDR1 MDHEN and CDR2 SYDVKM. Between the trimmed V and J ends, which lost 2 bases and 9 bases, there was a span of 11 bases. CDR3 length equals 14 residues. The CDR3 DNA reads TGTGCCAGCAGTTTAGAATTCCGAGGTTCACCCCTCCACTTT. The encoded protein is CASSLEFRGSPLHF.

V and J are TRBV6-5 and TRBJ2-7; 8 nucleotides agree with TRBD1. J was trimmed by 4 bases and V by 2 bases; bases with no gene match: 7. The germline V gene encodes CDR1 MNHEY and CDR2 SVGAGI. The CDR3 spans 15 residues. The chain's CDR3 is CASSYNPGQGYEQYF. CDR3 DNA: TGTGCCAGCAGTTACAACCCCGGACAGGGTTACGAGCAGTACTTC.

This clonotype was seen ten or more times. The rearrangement joins TRBV5-1 to TRBJ2-3; D possibly corresponds to TRBD1 (5 bases). The CDR3 has 13 residues. CDR1 is SGHRS, CDR2 YFSETQ, per germline. Trimming left V 6 bases short and J 4 bases short, with 12 bases between. The CDR3 DNA follows: TGCGCCAGCACCAGGGTGATTGCAGATACGCAGTATTTT. Amino acids: CASTRVIADTQYF.

This clonotype was seen at least ten times. CDR3 in amino acids: CASSYGLADTEAFF. CDR3 DNA sequence: TGTGCCAGCAGTTACGGTCTCGCGGACACTGAAGCTTTCTTT. The V gene is TRBV6-5, the J gene TRBJ1-1; D is ambiguous. The CDR3 is 14 amino acids. Germline V gene data show CDR1 as MNHEY and CDR2 as SVGAGI. Trimming cost V 2 bases and J 3 bases, with 10 bases left between them.

This clonotype showed up many times. The chain is built from TRBV30 and TRBJ1-1; perhaps TRBD1 as D (6 bases). Germline CDR1 is GTSNPN and CDR2 is SVGIG (reference sequence). The germline V and J ends were trimmed by 2 bases and 7 bases, with 11 bases remaining between them. The CDR3 covers 12 residues. CDR3 in amino acids: CAWSRRQVEAFF. CDR3 DNA: TGTGCCTGGAGTCGAAGACAGGTTGAAGCTTTCTTT.

This clonotype was counted a few times. The chain couples TRBV19 to TRBJ1-1; the D is unclear. The CDR3 has 15 residues. With 2 bases removed from V and 0 bases from J, the gap between germline ends came to 10 bases. In germline, CDR1 is LNHDA, CDR2 SQIVND (reference sequence). This CDR3 is CASSIWAPLNTEAFF. The CDR3 DNA reads TGTGCCAGTAGTATATGGGCACCCTTGAACACTGAAGCTTTCTTT.

There are many counts of this clonotype. The chain employs TRBV6-1 and TRBJ1-2; a possible D gene is TRBD1 (5 bases). Germline CDR1 reads MNHNS; CDR2 reads SASEGT. Between the trimmed V and J ends, which lost 1 base and 0 bases, there was a span of 9 bases. The CDR3 runs to 15 residues. The CDR3 loop reads CASSEVRQSNYGYTF. As DNA, the CDR3 is TGTGCCAGCAGTGAAGTCAGACAGTCTAACTATGGCTACACCTTC.

This clonotype appeared many times. The V and J genes are TRBV7-2 and TRBJ2-5, with D uncertain. The germline V gene has CDR1 SGHTA and CDR2 FQGNSA. Trimming left V 2 bases short and J 3 bases short, with 10 bases between. CDR3 length: 14 residues. The CDR3 DNA is TGTGCCAGCAGCTTAATAGCCGCGGAAGAGACCCAGTACTTC. Translation gives CASSLIAAEETQYF.

A word on this clonotype: A far more abundant clone sits one base away, making this likely a read error. The chain is built from TRBV28 and TRBJ2-1; tentative D call: TRBD1 (7 bases). Germline V gene sequence: CDR1 MDHEN, CDR2 SYDVKM. There are 14 residues in the CDR3. Trimming took off 5 bases at V and 10 bases at J, with 18 bases between the two ends. Here the CDR3 reads CASSPQGRTYEQFF. In DNA form, the CDR3 reads TGTGCCAGCAGTCCACAGGGGAGGACCTACGAGCAGTTCTTC.

This clonotype was seen many times. The rearrangement uses TRBV9 and TRBJ1-1, with 9 bases matching TRBD1. V shed 3 bases and J 2 bases; nucleotides not matched to a gene: 2. The germline CDR1 and CDR2 sequences are SGDLS and YYNGEE. The CDR3 covers 14 residues. The CDR3: CASSGDRANTEAFF. CDR3 DNA: TGTGCCAGCAGCGGGGACAGGGCCAACACTGAAGCTTTCTTT. Looking up the rest from reference TRBV9 and TRBJ1-1 gives the full variable domain: DSGVTQTPKHLITATGQRVTLRCSPRSGDLSVYWYQQSLDQGLQFLIQYYNGEERAKGNILERFSAQQFPDLHSELNLSSLELGDSALYFCASSGDRANTEAFFGQGTRLTVV.

This rearrangement joins TRBV20-1 to TRBJ2-2; possible D gene TRBD2, 5 bases. CDR1 and CDR2 from the germline V gene are DFQATT and SNEGSKA (reference sequence). The CDR3 consists of 16 residues. Trimming stripped 1 base from V and 1 base from J, with 13 bases between. This CDR3 is CSARGLASWNTGELFF. In DNA form, the CDR3 reads TGCAGTGCTAGAGGGTTGGCTAGCTGGAACACCGGGGAGCTGTTTTTT.

This clonotype was recorded at least ten times. This chain links TRBV7-9 with TRBJ1-6; D is uncertain. Germline CDR1 is SEHNR and CDR2 is FQNEAQ (reference sequence). V was trimmed by 5 bases and J by 2 bases, leaving 16 bases between them. This CDR3 spans 17 amino acids. In DNA form, the CDR3 reads TGTGCCAGCAGCGCACGAGCAGTGGTCCCCTATAATTCACCCCTCCACTTT. Translation: CASSARAVVPYNSPLHF.

There are many counts of this clonotype. The chain recombines TRBV28 with TRBJ1-3, with D perhaps matching TRBD1 (5 bases). The CDR3 contains 15 residues. V was pared by 3 bases and J by 4 bases, with 13 bases between. Germline CDR1 MDHEN, CDR2 SYDVKM. Written as DNA, the CDR3 is TGTGCCAGCAGTTTTTTGGGGGAGGCGGGAAACACCATATATTTT. Translated: CASSFLGEAGNTIYF.

This chain links TRBV9 with TRBJ1-5; 7 positions agree with TRBD1. Germline loops: CDR1 SGDLS, CDR2 YYNGEE. The V gene end was trimmed by 4 bases and the J gene end by 6 bases; junction bases not matched to a gene: 7. The CDR3 runs to 14 residues. CDR3 sequence: CASSPTGVSQPQHF. In DNA, the CDR3 is TGTGCCAGCAGCCCCACAGGGGTTAGTCAGCCCCAGCATTTT.